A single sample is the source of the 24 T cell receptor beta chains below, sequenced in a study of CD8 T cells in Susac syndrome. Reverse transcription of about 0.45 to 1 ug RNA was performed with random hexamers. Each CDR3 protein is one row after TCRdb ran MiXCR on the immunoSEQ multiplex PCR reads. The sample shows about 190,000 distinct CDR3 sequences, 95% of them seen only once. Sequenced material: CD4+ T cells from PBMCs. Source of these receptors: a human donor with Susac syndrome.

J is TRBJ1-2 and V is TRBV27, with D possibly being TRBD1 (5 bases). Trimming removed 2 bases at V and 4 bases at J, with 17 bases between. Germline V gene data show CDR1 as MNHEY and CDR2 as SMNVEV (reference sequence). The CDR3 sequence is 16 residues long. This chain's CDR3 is CASSLARDAPFYGYTF. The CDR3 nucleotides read TGTGCCAGCAGTTTAGCCAGGGATGCCCCTTTCTATGGCTACACCTTC.

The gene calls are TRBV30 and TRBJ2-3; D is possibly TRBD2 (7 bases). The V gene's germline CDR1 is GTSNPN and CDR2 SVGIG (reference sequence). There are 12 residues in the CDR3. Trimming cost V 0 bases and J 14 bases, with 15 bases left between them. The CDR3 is CAWSVGGARVYF. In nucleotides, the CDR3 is TGTGCCTGGAGTGTAGGGGGGGCACGTGTGTATTTT.

CDR3 sequence (DNA): TGTGCCAGCAGCTTGGGTGGGGGGGGCAGTACAGATACGCAGTATTTT. As protein: CASSLGGGGSTDTQYF. The rearrangement uses TRBV5-4 and TRBJ2-3; D perhaps matches TRBD2 (7 bases). The length of the CDR3 is 16 residues. V lost 0 bases to trimming and J lost 3 bases, with 14 bases between them. The germline gives CDR1 SGHNT, CDR2 YYREEE (reference sequence).

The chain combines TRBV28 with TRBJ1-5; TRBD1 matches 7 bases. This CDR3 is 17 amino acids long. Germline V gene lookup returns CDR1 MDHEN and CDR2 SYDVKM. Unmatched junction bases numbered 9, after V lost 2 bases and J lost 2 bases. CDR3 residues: CASSLRYRDRGNQPQHF. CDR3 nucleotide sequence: TGTGCCAGCAGTTTAAGATATCGAGACAGGGGCAATCAGCCCCAGCATTTT.

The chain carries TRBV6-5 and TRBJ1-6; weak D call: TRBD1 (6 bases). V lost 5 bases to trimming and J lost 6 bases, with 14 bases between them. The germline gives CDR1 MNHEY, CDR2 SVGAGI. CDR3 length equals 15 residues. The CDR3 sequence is CASSKNRAGNSPLHF. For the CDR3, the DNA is TGTGCCAGCAGTAAAAACAGGGCGGGTAATTCACCCCTCCACTTT.

The CDR3 DNA sequence: TGTGCCTGGAGTGTATCAGAGATGGGCGGCTACACCTTC. Amino acids: CAWSVSEMGGYTF. The V gene is TRBV30, the J gene TRBJ1-2; D call uncertain. The CDR3 is 13 residues long. The V and J ends lost 0 bases and 8 bases respectively, with 13 bases between them. CDR1 is GTSNPN, CDR2 SVGIG, per germline (reference sequence).

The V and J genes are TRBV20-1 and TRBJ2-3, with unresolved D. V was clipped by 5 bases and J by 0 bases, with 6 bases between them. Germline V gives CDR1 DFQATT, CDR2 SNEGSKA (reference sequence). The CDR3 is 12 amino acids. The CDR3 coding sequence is TGCAGTGCTCCCGGGAGCACAGATACGCAGTATTTT. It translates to CSAPGSTDTQYF.

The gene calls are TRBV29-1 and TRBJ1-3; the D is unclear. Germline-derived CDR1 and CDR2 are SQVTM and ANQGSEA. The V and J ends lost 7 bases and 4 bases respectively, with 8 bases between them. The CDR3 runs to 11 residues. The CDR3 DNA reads TGCAGCGCCGAAAACGGAAACACCATATATTTT. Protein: CSAENGNTIYF.

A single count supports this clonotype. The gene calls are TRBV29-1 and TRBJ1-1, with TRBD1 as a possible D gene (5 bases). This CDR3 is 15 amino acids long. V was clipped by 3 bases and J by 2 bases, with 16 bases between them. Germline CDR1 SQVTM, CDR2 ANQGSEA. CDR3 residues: CSVEVSGHPNTEAFF. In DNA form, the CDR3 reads TGCAGCGTTGAGGTCTCCGGACACCCAAACACTGAAGCTTTCTTT.

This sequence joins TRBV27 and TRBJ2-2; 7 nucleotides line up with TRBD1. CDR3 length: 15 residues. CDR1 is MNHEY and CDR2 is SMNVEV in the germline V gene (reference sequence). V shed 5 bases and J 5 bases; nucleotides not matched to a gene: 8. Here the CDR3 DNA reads TGTGCCAGCAGTCCTCGACAGGGCCGGACCGGGGAGCTGTTTTTT. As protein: CASSPRQGRTGELFF.

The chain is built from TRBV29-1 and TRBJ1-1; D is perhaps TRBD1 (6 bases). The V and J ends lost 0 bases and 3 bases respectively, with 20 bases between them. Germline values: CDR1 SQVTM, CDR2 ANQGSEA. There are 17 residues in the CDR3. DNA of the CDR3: TGCAGCGTTGAAGACTACAGGGCCCCTAAGTCGGACACTGAAGCTTTCTTT. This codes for CSVEDYRAPKSDTEAFF.

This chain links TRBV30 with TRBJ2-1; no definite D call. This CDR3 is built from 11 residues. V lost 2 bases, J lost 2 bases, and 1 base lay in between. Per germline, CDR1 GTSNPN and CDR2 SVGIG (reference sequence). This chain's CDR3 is CAWSTYNEQFF. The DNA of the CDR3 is TGTGCCTGGAGTACCTACAATGAGCAGTTCTTC.

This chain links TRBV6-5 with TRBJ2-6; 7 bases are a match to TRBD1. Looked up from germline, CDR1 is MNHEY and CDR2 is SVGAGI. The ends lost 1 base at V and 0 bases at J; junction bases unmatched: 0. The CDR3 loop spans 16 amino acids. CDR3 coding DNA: TGTGCCAGCAGTTACTGGGACAGCTCTGGGGCCAACGTCCTGACTTTC. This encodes CASSYWDSSGANVLTF.

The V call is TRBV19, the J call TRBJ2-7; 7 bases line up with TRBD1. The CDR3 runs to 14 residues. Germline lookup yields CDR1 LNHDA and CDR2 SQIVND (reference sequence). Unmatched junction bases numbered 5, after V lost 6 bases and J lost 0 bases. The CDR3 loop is CASRPGQFSYEQYF. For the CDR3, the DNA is TGTGCCAGTAGACCGGGACAGTTCTCCTACGAGCAGTACTTC. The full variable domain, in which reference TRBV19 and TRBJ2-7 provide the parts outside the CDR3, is DGGITQSPKYLFRKEGQNVTLSCEQNLNHDAMYWYRQDPGQGLRLIYYSQIVNDFQKGDIAEGYSVSREKKESFPLTVTSAQKNPTAFYLCASRPGQFSYEQYFGPGTRLTVT.

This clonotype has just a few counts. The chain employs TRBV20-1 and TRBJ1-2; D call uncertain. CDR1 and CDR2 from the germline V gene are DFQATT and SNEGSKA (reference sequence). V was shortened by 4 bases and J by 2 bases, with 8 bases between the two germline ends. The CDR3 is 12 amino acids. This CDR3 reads CSATASNYGYTF. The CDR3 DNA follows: TGCAGTGCTACGGCGTCAAACTATGGCTACACCTTC.

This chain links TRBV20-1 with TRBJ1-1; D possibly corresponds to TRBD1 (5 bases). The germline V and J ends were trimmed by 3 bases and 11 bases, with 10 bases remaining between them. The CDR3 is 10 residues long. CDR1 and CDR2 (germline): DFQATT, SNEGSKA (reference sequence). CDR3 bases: TGCAGTGCTAGCAGGGCTTTCGCTTTCTTT. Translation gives CSASRAFAFF.

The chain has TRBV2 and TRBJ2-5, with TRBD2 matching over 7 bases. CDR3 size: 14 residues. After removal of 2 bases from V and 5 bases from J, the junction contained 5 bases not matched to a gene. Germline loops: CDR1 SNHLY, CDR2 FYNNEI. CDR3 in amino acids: CASSENTGRETQYF. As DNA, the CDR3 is TGTGCCAGCAGTGAAAATACCGGGAGGGAGACCCAGTACTTC.

This CDR3 reads CATSRAGLEILGETQYF. CDR3 coding DNA: TGTGCCACCAGCAGAGCAGGACTAGAAATCTTGGGGGAGACCCAGTACTTC. The V call is TRBV15, the J call TRBJ2-5; TRBD2 matches at 7 bases. Germline V gives CDR1 LNHNV, CDR2 YYDKDF (reference sequence). The CDR3 consists of 17 residues. Trimming cost V 1 base and J 5 bases; bases outside gene matches: 13. Full variable domain (remainder filled in from reference TRBV15 and TRBJ2-5): DAMVIQNPRYQVTQFGKPVTLSCSQTLNHNVMYWYQQKSSQAPKLLFHYYDKDFNNEADTPDNFQSRRPNTSFCFLDIRSPGLGDTAMYLCATSRAGLEILGETQYFGPGTRLLVL.

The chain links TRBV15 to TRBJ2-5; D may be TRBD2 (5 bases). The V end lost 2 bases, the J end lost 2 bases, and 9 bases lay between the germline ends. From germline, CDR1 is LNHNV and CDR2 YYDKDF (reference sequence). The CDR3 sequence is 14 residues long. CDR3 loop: CATSRRREQETQYF. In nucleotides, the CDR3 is TGTGCCACCAGCAGAAGACGGGAACAAGAGACCCAGTACTTC.

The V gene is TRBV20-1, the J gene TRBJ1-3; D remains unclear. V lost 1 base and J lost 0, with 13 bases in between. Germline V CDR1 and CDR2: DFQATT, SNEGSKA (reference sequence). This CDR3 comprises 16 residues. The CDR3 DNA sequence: TGCAGTGCTAGAGTGAATGACTTCTCCTCTGGAAACACCATATATTTT. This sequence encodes CSARVNDFSSGNTIYF.

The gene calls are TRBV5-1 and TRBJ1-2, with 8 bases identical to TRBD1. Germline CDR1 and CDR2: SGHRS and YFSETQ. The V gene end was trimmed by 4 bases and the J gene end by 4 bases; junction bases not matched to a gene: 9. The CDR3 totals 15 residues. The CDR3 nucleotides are TGCGCCAGCAGCGCCTACGGGACAGGATCCTATGGCTACACCTTC. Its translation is CASSAYGTGSYGYTF.

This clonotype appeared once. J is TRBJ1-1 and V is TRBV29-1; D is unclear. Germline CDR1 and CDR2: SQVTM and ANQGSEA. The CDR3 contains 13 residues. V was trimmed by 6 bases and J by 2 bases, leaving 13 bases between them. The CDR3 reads CSVPAEGNTEAFF. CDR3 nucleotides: TGCAGCGTACCGGCCGAGGGAAACACTGAAGCTTTCTTT.

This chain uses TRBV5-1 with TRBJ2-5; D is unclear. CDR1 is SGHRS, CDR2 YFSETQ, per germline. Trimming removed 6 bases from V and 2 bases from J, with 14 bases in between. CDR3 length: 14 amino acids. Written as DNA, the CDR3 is TGCGCCAGCAACCTTGGTGGAGTGCAAGAGACCCAGTACTTC. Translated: CASNLGGVQETQYF. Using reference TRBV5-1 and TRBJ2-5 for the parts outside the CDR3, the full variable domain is KAGVTQTPRYLIKTRGQQVTLSCSPISGHRSVSWYQQTPGQGLQFLFEYFSETQRNKGNFPGRFSGRQFSNSRSEMNVSTLELGDSALYLCASNLGGVQETQYFGPGTRLLVL.

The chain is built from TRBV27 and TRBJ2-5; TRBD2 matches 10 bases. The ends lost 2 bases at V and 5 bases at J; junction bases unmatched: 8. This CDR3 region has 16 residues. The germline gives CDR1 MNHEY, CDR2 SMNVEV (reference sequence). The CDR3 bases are TGTGCCAGCAGTTTACTAGCGGGGGCTTCCCGGGAGACCCAGTACTTC. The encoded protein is CASSLLAGASRETQYF.